Listed below are T cell receptor beta chains from one sample, sequenced in a study of blood T cell repertoires in COVID-19. Assay: immunoSEQ multiplex PCR; the TCRdb copy retains only in-frame clones and omits some. The sample records 110,000 to 150,000 clones, just over 85% being singletons. The sequencing input was peripheral blood. The receptor source for this set is a woman aged 55-75 years with acute or convalescent COVID-19. The CDR3 runs from the conserved cysteine through the conserved F or W. The D gene is left open where the match is weak. Size values are once, few and many counts, or a class for expanded clones, and some rows have none.

CDR3 length: 15; D gene: TRBD2; V gene: TRBV5-6; J gene: TRBJ2-7; clone size: NA; CDR3 protein: CASSFRTSGTYEQYF; CDR3 DNA: TGTGCCAGCAGCTTTCGGACTAGCGGAACCTACGAGCAGTACTTC
CDR3 length: 13; D gene: NA; V gene: TRBV5-4; J gene: TRBJ2-7; clone size: NA; CDR3 protein: CASSLSRRDEQYF; CDR3 DNA: TGTGCCAGCAGCTTAAGTCGCAGGGACGAGCAGTACTTC
CDR3 length: 16; D gene: TRBD1; V gene: TRBV28; J gene: TRBJ1-5; clone size: NA; CDR3 protein: CASSPMTGFSNQPQHF; CDR3 DNA: TGTGCCAGCAGTCCAATGACAGGGTTTAGCAATCAGCCCCAGCATTTT
CDR3 length: 16; D gene: TRBD2; V gene: TRBV5-1; J gene: TRBJ2-7; clone size: once; CDR3 protein: CASSWGSASGPYEQYF; CDR3 DNA: TGCGCCAGCAGCTGGGGGAGCGCTAGCGGGCCCTACGAGCAGTACTTC
CDR3 length: 15; D gene: TRBD1; V gene: TRBV7-9; J gene: TRBJ1-2; clone size: few; CDR3 protein: CASSSTGGTNYGYTF; CDR3 DNA: TGTGCCAGCAGCTCGACAGGGGGCACTAACTATGGCTACACCTTC
CDR3 length: 12; D gene: NA; V gene: TRBV7-2; J gene: TRBJ1-2; clone size: NA; CDR3 protein: CASSFQGYGYTF; CDR3 DNA: TGTGCCAGCAGCTTCCAGGGCTATGGCTACACCTTC
CDR3 length: 14; D gene: NA; V gene: TRBV6-5; J gene: TRBJ2-2; clone size: NA; CDR3 protein: CASSWAGGTGELFF; CDR3 DNA: TGTGCCAGCAGTTGGGCGGGCGGTACCGGGGAGCTGTTTTTT
CDR3 length: 13; D gene: NA; V gene: TRBV19; J gene: TRBJ1-5; clone size: NA; CDR3 protein: CASSPGIRQPQHF; CDR3 DNA: TGTGCCAGTAGTCCAGGGATTAGGCAGCCCCAGCATTTT
CDR3 length: 16; D gene: NA; V gene: TRBV18; J gene: TRBJ1-5; clone size: few; CDR3 protein: CASSPLDRQISQPQHF; CDR3 DNA: TGTGCCAGCTCACCCCTCGACAGGCAGATCAGCCAGCCCCAGCATTTT
CDR3 length: 13; D gene: TRBD1; V gene: TRBV19; J gene: TRBJ1-3; clone size: NA; CDR3 protein: CAIQGNSGNTIYF; CDR3 DNA: TGTGCCATACAGGGGAACTCTGGAAACACCATATATTTT
CDR3 length: 17; D gene: TRBD1; V gene: TRBV5-6; J gene: TRBJ1-4; clone size: NA; CDR3 protein: CASSSIQGAQANEKLFF; CDR3 DNA: TGTGCCAGCAGTAGTATACAGGGGGCGCAGGCTAATGAAAAACTGTTTTTT
CDR3 length: 15; D gene: NA; V gene: TRBV2; J gene: TRBJ2-5; clone size: NA; CDR3 protein: CASSESGWERKTQYF; CDR3 DNA: TGTGCCAGCAGTGAGTCCGGGTGGGAGAGAAAGACCCAGTACTTC
CDR3 length: 14; D gene: TRBD1; V gene: TRBV6-5; J gene: TRBJ1-1; clone size: NA; CDR3 protein: CASSRDRVYTEAFF; CDR3 DNA: TGTGCCAGCAGTAGGGACAGGGTTTACACTGAAGCTTTCTTT
CDR3 length: 12; D gene: TRBD1; V gene: TRBV12-3/TRBV12-4; J gene: TRBJ1-1; clone size: NA; CDR3 protein: CASSPGTGVAFF; CDR3 DNA: TGTGCCAGCAGTCCCGGGACAGGGGTAGCTTTCTTT
CDR3 length: 12; D gene: NA; V gene: TRBV9; J gene: TRBJ2-3; clone size: few; CDR3 protein: CASSGQPDTQYF; CDR3 DNA: TGTGCCAGCAGCGGACAGCCCGATACGCAGTATTTT
CDR3 length: 14; D gene: NA; V gene: TRBV19; J gene: TRBJ1-1; clone size: few; CDR3 protein: CASSIDRRYTEAFF; CDR3 DNA: TGTGCCAGTAGTATAGATCGGAGGTACACTGAAGCTTTCTTT
CDR3 length: 16; D gene: TRBD1; V gene: TRBV2; J gene: TRBJ1-3; clone size: NA; CDR3 protein: CASSKSTGVSGNTIYF; CDR3 DNA: TGTGCCAGCAGCAAATCGACAGGGGTCTCTGGAAACACCATATATTTT
CDR3 length: 14; D gene: TRBD1; V gene: TRBV6-5; J gene: TRBJ1-2; clone size: NA; CDR3 protein: CASRRQGSNYGYTF; CDR3 DNA: TGTGCCAGCAGAAGACAGGGATCGAACTATGGCTACACCTTC
CDR3 length: 14; D gene: NA; V gene: TRBV5-5; J gene: TRBJ2-7; clone size: NA; CDR3 protein: CASSPYRDPYEQYF; CDR3 DNA: TGTGCCAGCAGCCCTTACAGAGACCCCTACGAGCAGTACTTC
CDR3 length: 15; D gene: TRBD1; V gene: TRBV5-1; J gene: TRBJ2-5; clone size: NA; CDR3 protein: CASSGRDRGTETQYF; CDR3 DNA: TGCGCCAGCAGCGGCCGGGACAGGGGGACAGAGACCCAGTACTTC
CDR3 length: 15; D gene: NA; V gene: TRBV5-6; J gene: TRBJ1-4; clone size: NA; CDR3 protein: CASSLSGQPFEKLFF; CDR3 DNA: TGTGCCAGCAGCTTGTCTGGACAGCCCTTTGAAAAACTGTTTTTT
CDR3 length: 16; D gene: NA; V gene: TRBV25-1; J gene: TRBJ1-4; clone size: NA; CDR3 protein: CASSDSLGGVDEKLFF; CDR3 DNA: TGTGCCAGCAGTGATAGCCTGGGGGGGGTAGATGAAAAACTGTTTTTT
CDR3 length: 12; D gene: NA; V gene: TRBV11-3; J gene: TRBJ2-1; clone size: NA; CDR3 protein: CASSRTLNEQFF; CDR3 DNA: TGTGCCAGCAGTAGGACTCTCAATGAGCAGTTCTTC
CDR3 length: 18; D gene: NA; V gene: TRBV4-3; J gene: TRBJ2-1; clone size: NA; CDR3 protein: CASSQEGWKGISYNEQFF; CDR3 DNA: TGCGCCAGCAGCCAAGAGGGGTGGAAGGGGATCTCCTACAATGAGCAGTTCTTC
CDR3 length: 16; D gene: TRBD1; V gene: TRBV6-5; J gene: TRBJ1-2; clone size: NA; CDR3 protein: CASSYAPPGQTFGYTF; CDR3 DNA: TGTGCCAGCAGTTACGCCCCCCCGGGACAGACGTTTGGCTACACCTTC
CDR3 length: 16; D gene: NA; V gene: TRBV21-1; J gene: TRBJ2-3; clone size: once; CDR3 protein: CASSNPREPRTDTQYF; CDR3 DNA: TGTGCCAGCAGCAACCCCCGAGAACCCCGCACAGATACGCAGTATTTT
CDR3 length: 13; D gene: NA; V gene: TRBV19; J gene: TRBJ1-6; clone size: NA; CDR3 protein: CASSIAGNSPLHF; CDR3 DNA: TGTGCCAGTAGTATAGCGGGAAATTCACCCCTCCACTTT
CDR3 length: 12; D gene: NA; V gene: TRBV6-5; J gene: TRBJ2-7; clone size: NA; CDR3 protein: CASSYARGEQYF; CDR3 DNA: TGTGCCAGCAGTTACGCTCGGGGCGAGCAGTACTTC
CDR3 length: 12; D gene: NA; V gene: TRBV30; J gene: TRBJ1-1; clone size: NA; CDR3 protein: CAWSAGGTEAFF; CDR3 DNA: TGTGCCTGGAGTGCAGGTGGAACTGAAGCTTTCTTT
CDR3 length: 16; D gene: TRBD1; V gene: TRBV2; J gene: TRBJ1-6; clone size: few; CDR3 protein: CASSSSGTGKRPPLHF; CDR3 DNA: TGTGCCAGCAGTTCCTCCGGGACAGGGAAGAGGCCACCCCTCCACTTT
CDR3 length: 12; D gene: NA; V gene: TRBV6-1; J gene: TRBJ1-2; clone size: once; CDR3 protein: CASSDGVYGYTF; CDR3 DNA: TGTGCCAGCAGTGACGGGGTCTATGGCTACACCTTC
CDR3 length: 15; D gene: NA; V gene: TRBV11-3; J gene: TRBJ2-5; clone size: NA; CDR3 protein: CASSPRRGHQETQYF; CDR3 DNA: TGTGCCAGCAGCCCGCGAAGGGGTCACCAAGAGACCCAGTACTTC
CDR3 length: 16; D gene: NA; V gene: TRBV30; J gene: TRBJ2-1; clone size: NA; CDR3 protein: CAWLIHGTGAYNEQFF; CDR3 DNA: TGTGCCTGGTTAATCCACGGGACTGGAGCTTACAATGAGCAGTTCTTC
CDR3 length: 16; D gene: TRBD2; V gene: TRBV2; J gene: TRBJ2-2; clone size: NA; CDR3 protein: CASRGLAPSNTGELFF; CDR3 DNA: TGTGCCAGCAGGGGACTAGCGCCTTCGAACACCGGGGAGCTGTTTTTT
CDR3 length: 15; D gene: TRBD1; V gene: TRBV28; J gene: TRBJ2-7; clone size: few; CDR3 protein: CASSWGQGWTYEQYF; CDR3 DNA: TGTGCCAGCAGTTGGGGACAGGGCTGGACCTACGAGCAGTACTTC
CDR3 length: 16; D gene: NA; V gene: TRBV5-4; J gene: TRBJ2-6; clone size: NA; CDR3 protein: CASSRPQGPGANVLTF; CDR3 DNA: TGTGCCAGCAGCCGTCCACAGGGACCTGGGGCCAACGTCCTGACTTTC
CDR3 length: 15; D gene: TRBD1; V gene: TRBV6-1; J gene: TRBJ1-6; clone size: NA; CDR3 protein: CASSESSWGQGTLHF; CDR3 DNA: TGTGCCAGCAGTGAAAGTAGTTGGGGACAGGGAACCCTCCACTTT
CDR3 length: 15; D gene: TRBD1; V gene: TRBV11-2; J gene: TRBJ1-6; clone size: NA; CDR3 protein: CASSLTRDRVSPLHF; CDR3 DNA: TGTGCCAGCAGCCTAACAAGGGACAGGGTTTCACCCCTCCACTTT
CDR3 length: 13; D gene: NA; V gene: TRBV19; J gene: TRBJ2-7; clone size: NA; CDR3 protein: CASRETGSYEQYF; CDR3 DNA: TGTGCCAGTAGAGAAACAGGTTCCTACGAGCAGTACTTC
CDR3 length: 11; D gene: TRBD1; V gene: TRBV6-2/TRBV6-3; J gene: TRBJ2-1; clone size: NA; CDR3 protein: CASSTGGGQFF; CDR3 DNA: TGTGCCAGCAGTACAGGGGGCGGGCAGTTCTTC
CDR3 length: 14; D gene: TRBD2; V gene: TRBV4-2; J gene: TRBJ2-5; clone size: few; CDR3 protein: CASSPGLATETQYF; CDR3 DNA: TGTGCCAGCAGCCCGGGACTAGCGACAGAGACCCAGTACTTC
CDR3 length: 15; D gene: TRBD1; V gene: TRBV11-3; J gene: TRBJ2-7; clone size: NA; CDR3 protein: CASSLVAATGNEQYF; CDR3 DNA: TGTGCCAGCAGCTTAGTAGCCGCGACAGGGAACGAGCAGTACTTC
CDR3 length: 14; D gene: TRBD2; V gene: TRBV3-1/TRBV3-2; J gene: TRBJ2-7; clone size: NA; CDR3 protein: CASSRSGESYEQYF; CDR3 DNA: TGTGCCAGCAGCCGTAGCGGGGAGAGCTACGAGCAGTACTTC
CDR3 length: 15; D gene: NA; V gene: TRBV9; J gene: TRBJ2-4; clone size: NA; CDR3 protein: CASSTSGAVENIQYF; CDR3 DNA: TGTGCCAGCAGCACAAGCGGCGCAGTGGAAAACATTCAGTACTTC
CDR3 length: 15; D gene: NA; V gene: TRBV9; J gene: TRBJ2-2; clone size: NA; CDR3 protein: CASSVADFGTGELFF; CDR3 DNA: TGTGCCAGCAGCGTAGCAGACTTCGGCACCGGGGAGCTGTTTTTT
CDR3 length: 15; D gene: TRBD1; V gene: TRBV6-5; J gene: TRBJ2-2; clone size: NA; CDR3 protein: CASSRDRGGTGELFF; CDR3 DNA: TGTGCCAGCAGCAGGGACAGGGGGGGCACCGGGGAGCTGTTTTTT
CDR3 length: 15; D gene: TRBD1; V gene: TRBV6-1; J gene: TRBJ1-5; clone size: NA; CDR3 protein: CASSEGQGVRQPQHF; CDR3 DNA: TGTGCCAGCAGTGAGGGACAGGGCGTTCGACAGCCCCAGCATTTT
CDR3 length: 14; D gene: NA; V gene: TRBV5-1; J gene: TRBJ1-3; clone size: NA; CDR3 protein: CASSLQGMGNTIYF; CDR3 DNA: TGCGCCAGCAGCTTACAGGGAATGGGAAACACCATATATTTT
CDR3 length: 12; D gene: NA; V gene: TRBV6-5; J gene: TRBJ2-5; clone size: once; CDR3 protein: CASRGGPETQYF; CDR3 DNA: TGTGCCAGCAGGGGGGGTCCCGAGACCCAGTACTTC
CDR3 length: 14; D gene: NA; V gene: TRBV3-1/TRBV3-2; J gene: TRBJ2-7; clone size: NA; CDR3 protein: CASSQDRRAYEQYF; CDR3 DNA: TGTGCCAGCAGCCAAGATCGGAGGGCCTACGAGCAGTACTTC
CDR3 length: 16; D gene: TRBD2; V gene: TRBV9; J gene: TRBJ2-1; clone size: NA; CDR3 protein: CASSVAGAGVYNEQFF; CDR3 DNA: TGTGCCAGCAGCGTAGCAGGAGCGGGGGTTTACAATGAGCAGTTCTTC
CDR3 length: 16; D gene: TRBD1; V gene: TRBV27; J gene: TRBJ1-2; clone size: NA; CDR3 protein: CASGQGRGQAFYGYTF; CDR3 DNA: TGTGCCAGCGGCCAGGGTAGGGGGCAAGCATTCTATGGCTACACCTTC
CDR3 length: 16; D gene: TRBD2; V gene: TRBV28; J gene: TRBJ2-1; clone size: NA; CDR3 protein: CASSDPGGPVLNEQFF; CDR3 DNA: TGTGCCAGCAGCGACCCGGGGGGGCCAGTTCTGAATGAGCAGTTCTTC
CDR3 length: 14; D gene: NA; V gene: TRBV3-1/TRBV3-2; J gene: TRBJ1-1; clone size: NA; CDR3 protein: CASSQGRGETEAFF; CDR3 DNA: TGTGCCAGCAGCCAGGGCAGGGGTGAAACTGAAGCTTTCTTT
CDR3 length: 15; D gene: NA; V gene: TRBV6-1; J gene: TRBJ2-1; clone size: NA; CDR3 protein: CASSERLVSWDEQFF; CDR3 DNA: TGTGCCAGCAGTGAAAGACTAGTGTCTTGGGATGAGCAGTTCTTC